These 26 T cell receptor beta chains came from one sample sequenced in a study of T cells in Graves' hyperthyroidism and ophthalmopathy. Regions amplified from RNA transcripts were the TCR beta CDR3 regions. First-round RT-PCR targeting the TCR CDR3 was performed with the HTBI primer set. Using its own MiXCR run on the multiplex PCR reads, TCRdb lists one record per CDR3 protein. The data contain roughly 750,000 distinct CDR3 sequences, roughly 15% of them seen just once; the ten biggest clones take up approximately 8%. The sequenced material came from blood. These receptor sequences come from a young man with Graves' hyperthyroidism.

In this sample, this clonotype turned up many times. The rearrangement links TRBV20-1 to TRBJ2-5, with D tentatively TRBD1 or TRBD2 (5 bases each). There are 14 residues in the CDR3. The V and J ends lost 3 bases and 0 bases respectively, with 11 bases between them. CDR1 and CDR2 (germline): DFQATT, SNEGSKA (reference sequence). CDR3 nucleotides: TGCAGTGCTAGCTCCGAGGGGTACCAAGAGACCCAGTACTTC. Amino acids: CSASSEGYQETQYF.

Only a few counts were recorded for this clonotype. This chain connects TRBV6-2 or TRBV6-3 to TRBJ1-1; D remains ambiguous. This CDR3 region has 13 residues. CDR1 is MNHEY, CDR2 SVGEGT, per germline. Trimming stripped 7 bases from V and 3 bases from J, with 12 bases between. In DNA form, the CDR3 reads TGTGCCAGCATCCTACGCGGTGACACTGAAGCTTTCTTT. This gives the protein CASILRGDTEAFF.

The chain is built from TRBV27 and TRBJ2-3; D might be TRBD2 (6 bases). Germline lookup yields CDR1 MNHEY and CDR2 SMNVEV (reference sequence). The CDR3 is 13 amino acids. The germline V and J ends were trimmed by 7 bases and 3 bases, with 11 bases remaining between them. The CDR3 DNA sequence: TGTGCCAGCACCCCTCGGGGGACAGATACGCAGTATTTT. It yields the protein CASTPRGTDTQYF.

The gene calls are TRBV7-9 and TRBJ1-1; D not resolved. V was pared by 5 bases and J by 8 bases, with 21 bases between. CDR3 length: 15 amino acids. Germline loops: CDR1 SEHNR, CDR2 FQNEAQ (reference sequence). CDR3 sequence: CASSHPRREKREAFF. CDR3 DNA: TGTGCCAGCAGCCACCCGAGAAGAGAAAAACGGGAAGCTTTCTTT.

Notes on this clonotype: This clone may be a read error of a much larger clone one base away. It is likely a read error, because the conserved phenylalanine at the end of the CDR3 is missing. The chain is built from TRBV15 and TRBJ2-3; 9 bases agree with TRBD2. This CDR3 is built from 16 residues. Germline CDR1 and CDR2: LNHNV and YYDKDF (reference sequence). With V trimmed by 9 bases and J by 1 base, 11 bases remained unmatched. CDR3 amino acids: CATSQQTSGGTDTQYL. The CDR3 nucleotides are TGTGCCACGAGTCAGCAGACTAGCGGAGGCACAGATACGCAGTATCTT.

This clonotype was observed at least ten times. This chain joins TRBV28 and TRBJ2-7; TRBD2 is a possible D gene (6 bases). Germline lookup yields CDR1 MDHEN and CDR2 SYDVKM. This CDR3 spans 13 amino acids. Trimming cost V 2 bases and J 4 bases, with 9 bases left between them. The DNA for the CDR3 is TGTGCCAGCAGTTTACTAGGGAGGTACGAGCAGTACTTC. The encoded protein is CASSLLGRYEQYF.

This clonotype has only a few counts. The chain links TRBV7-9 to TRBJ1-1, with D possibly matching TRBD1 (5 bases). In germline, CDR1 is SEHNR, CDR2 FQNEAQ (reference sequence). The CDR3 has 16 residues. V dropped 7 bases and J dropped 0 bases, with 18 bases sitting between them. CDR3 residues: CASTQAAGLMNTEAFF. CDR3 sequence (DNA): TGTGCCAGCACCCAGGCGGCAGGGCTAATGAACACTGAAGCTTTCTTT.

The rearrangement joins TRBV13 to TRBJ2-2; no definite D call. The V end lost 0 bases, the J end lost 7 bases, and 12 bases lay between the germline ends. Germline CDR1 reads PRHDT; CDR2 reads FYEKMQ (reference sequence). CDR3 length: 15 amino acids. CDR3 in amino acids: CASSLGSGRNGELFF. CDR3 coding DNA: TGTGCCAGCAGCTTAGGCTCGGGTCGGAACGGGGAGCTGTTTTTT.

J is TRBJ2-3 and V is TRBV7-9; the D is unclear. Trimming pared 6 bases from V and 6 bases from J, leaving 7 bases between. Germline V CDR1 and CDR2: SEHNR, FQNEAQ (reference sequence). This CDR3 comprises 11 residues. The CDR3 loop reads CASRLGDTQYF. Here the CDR3 DNA reads TGTGCCAGCAGGCTAGGGGATACGCAGTATTTT.

The rearrangement uses TRBV9 and TRBJ2-7; D is uncertain. Between the trimmed V and J ends, which lost 0 bases and 1 base, there was a span of 8 bases. Germline CDR1 is SGDLS and CDR2 is YYNGEE. The CDR3 runs 14 residues. The CDR3 nucleotides read TGTGCCAGCAGCGTAGATTTGGGGTCCTACGAGCAGTACTTC. Its translation: CASSVDLGSYEQYF.

V usage is TRBV6-2 or TRBV6-3 and J usage is TRBJ1-5; D might be TRBD1 (5 bases). V lost 2 bases, J lost 1 base, and 12 bases lay in between. The CDR3 consists of 16 residues. Germline lookup yields CDR1 MNHEY and CDR2 SVGEGT. DNA for the CDR3: TGTGCCAGCAGTTACGGCAGGGCTGGGAGCAATCAGCCCCAGCATTTT. Translated, it gives CASSYGRAGSNQPQHF.

This clonotype has a handful of counts. This chain joins TRBV7-9 and TRBJ2-1, with D possibly matching TRBD1 (6 bases). Germline-derived CDR1 and CDR2 are SEHNR and FQNEAQ (reference sequence). Deletions cut 5 bases from V and 12 bases from J, with 14 bases between. The CDR3 extends over 12 amino acids. The CDR3 sequence: CASSLIQGAQFF. CDR3 in DNA: TGTGCCAGCAGCCTGATACAGGGAGCGCAGTTCTTC.

V and J are TRBV9 and TRBJ1-5; D is perhaps TRBD1 (6 bases). The CDR3 contains 12 residues. Trimming left V 9 bases short and J 6 bases short, with 13 bases between. CDR1 and CDR2 (germline): SGDLS, YYNGEE. The CDR3 nucleotides are TGTGCCAAGGGGGGAGGGACTCAGCCCCAGCATTTT. Its translation is CAKGGGTQPQHF.

This clonotype was seen a few times. The chain employs TRBV28 and TRBJ2-2; D is possibly TRBD2 (6 bases). V was trimmed by 5 bases and J by 5 bases, leaving 15 bases between them. This CDR3 is 15 amino acids long. The germline V gene has CDR1 MDHEN and CDR2 SYDVKM. CDR3 residues: CASSHEGRRTGELFF. The CDR3 nucleotides read TGTGCCAGCAGTCATGAGGGGAGGAGGACCGGGGAGCTGTTTTTT.

The chain recombines TRBV20-1 with TRBJ2-5; 8 bases are shared with TRBD1. The CDR3 spans 11 residues. After removal of 1 base from V and 14 bases from J, the junction contained 6 bases not matched to a gene. CDR1 is DFQATT, CDR2 SNEGSKA, per germline (reference sequence). CDR3 region: CSARAGTGLYF. The CDR3 DNA reads as TGCAGTGCTAGAGCCGGGACAGGATTATACTTC.

This clonotype was seen many times. J is TRBJ2-7 and V is TRBV28; D gene unclear. This CDR3 is 11 amino acids long. The germline CDR1 and CDR2 sequences are MDHEN and SYDVKM. V lost 6 bases and J lost 7, with 10 bases in between. CDR3 in amino acids: CASSSPGEQYF. The CDR3 nucleotides read TGTGCCAGCAGCTCCCCCGGGGAGCAGTACTTC.

This clonotype was observed many times. The chain joins TRBV13 to TRBJ2-3; D unresolved. The V end was cut by 6 bases, the J end by 0 bases, with 4 bases between. CDR3 length: 12 residues. Germline assignment: CDR1 PRHDT and CDR2 FYEKMQ (reference sequence). The CDR3: CASRRSTDTQYF. The CDR3, as DNA: TGTGCCAGCAGGCGGAGCACAGATACGCAGTATTTT.

This clonotype was seen only a few times. The chain carries TRBV29-1 and TRBJ2-7, with D tentatively TRBD2 (5 bases). Deletions cut 1 base from V and 3 bases from J, with 19 bases between. The length of the CDR3 is 16 residues. Germline CDR1 is SQVTM and CDR2 is ANQGSEA. In DNA form, the CDR3 reads TGCAGCGTTGAAGGGGTCCGGGATCACCTAAACTACGAGCAGTACTTC. Residues: CSVEGVRDHLNYEQYF.

This clonotype showed up just once. The chain employs TRBV7-9 and TRBJ1-4, with 9 bases lining up with TRBD1. This CDR3 has 14 amino acids. V lost 5 bases, J lost 6 bases, and 4 bases stayed unmatched. Germline loops: CDR1 SEHNR, CDR2 FQNEAQ (reference sequence). CDR3 amino acids: CASSRTGAYEKLFF. The DNA for the CDR3 is TGTGCCAGCAGCAGGACAGGGGCGTATGAAAAACTGTTTTTT.

Only a few counts were recorded for this clonotype. The CDR3 bases are TGTGCCAGCAGCTGGGGTCCCTCCTACGAGCAGTACTTC. It codes for CASSWGPSYEQYF. The chain couples TRBV7-9 to TRBJ2-7; D not certain. Germline V CDR1 and CDR2: SEHNR, FQNEAQ (reference sequence). The germline V and J ends were trimmed by 4 bases and 0 bases, with 7 bases remaining between them. The CDR3 loop spans 13 amino acids.

This clonotype was seen many times. J is TRBJ2-7 and V is TRBV28; TRBD2 agrees at 11 bases. The CDR3 totals 15 residues. Unmatched junction bases numbered 9, after V lost 5 bases and J lost 6 bases. Germline CDR1 is MDHEN and CDR2 is SYDVKM. The CDR3 DNA follows: TGTGCCAGCAGTACCATCCTAGCGGGGGGCGCCGAGCAGTACTTC. Protein sequence: CASSTILAGGAEQYF. Variable domain in full (rest from reference TRBV28 and TRBJ2-7): DVKVTQSSRYLVKRTGEKVFLECVQDMDHENMFWYRQDPGLGLRLIYFSYDVKMKEKGDIPEGYSVSREKKERFSLILESASTNQTSMYLCASSTILAGGAEQYFGPGTRLTVT.

This clonotype was recorded a few times. The CDR3 loop reads CSVLLWGTLLLGAGPQVEEQYF. CDR3 sequence (DNA): TGCAGCGTTTTGCTGTGGGGGACACTGCTGTTAGGGGCGGGGCCGCAAGTAGAAGAGCAGTACTTC. V usage is TRBV29-1 and J usage is TRBJ2-7; D tentatively reads TRBD1 or TRBD2 (6 bases each). Germline-derived CDR1 and CDR2 are SQVTM and ANQGSEA. The CDR3 has 22 amino acids. The V end was cut by 5 bases, the J end by 7 bases, with 45 bases between.

This clonotype was counted many times. The chain combines TRBV2 with TRBJ2-7; D remains ambiguous. This CDR3 is built from 14 residues. V shed 6 bases and J shed 0 bases, with 12 bases lying between them. Germline CDR1 reads SNHLY; CDR2 reads FYNNEI. This chain's CDR3 is CASRNSTSSYEQYF. CDR3 coding DNA: TGTGCCAGCAGAAATAGCACGTCCTCCTACGAGCAGTACTTC.

This clonotype appeared a single time. A read error is possible here, since a much larger clone lies one base away. This chain uses TRBV20-1 with TRBJ2-1, with 10 positions matching TRBD2. Germline trimming cut 7 bases from V and 7 bases from J; bases unmatched to any gene: 10. The CDR3 sequence is 14 residues long. Germline values: CDR1 DFQATT, CDR2 SNEGSKA (reference sequence). CDR3 protein: CSGVSGRGGNEQFF. DNA for the CDR3: TGCAGTGGTGTGAGCGGGAGGGGAGGGAATGAGCAGTTCTTC.

This clonotype was detected many times. The chain carries TRBV12-3 or TRBV12-4 and TRBJ2-3, with 14 bases identical to TRBD2. Unmatched junction bases numbered 5, after V lost 10 bases and J lost 2 bases. CDR3 length: 15 amino acids. The DNA for the CDR3 is TGTGCCACCGGACTAGCGGGAGGACCCACAGATACGCAGTATTTT. It specifies CATGLAGGPTDTQYF.

This clonotype was seen repeatedly, ten times or more. The chain employs TRBV7-8 and TRBJ2-4, with D unresolved. Deletions cut 4 bases from V and 2 bases from J, with 6 bases between. In germline, CDR1 is SGHVS, CDR2 FQNEAQ. The CDR3 runs to 13 residues. CDR3 sequence (DNA): TGTGCCAGCAGCTCCAGGACCAAAAACATTCAGTACTTC. Its translation: CASSSRTKNIQYF.